The 14 T cell receptor beta chains below come from one sample, sequenced in a study of T-cell memory formation after mild COVID-19. TCRdb fed the 5' RACE reads into MiXCR, producing one record per CDR3 protein. The table has about 360,000 distinct CDR3 sequences, 13% to 15% seen once. Source material: PBMCs or a T cell subset sorted from them (not recorded which). These receptors came from a man aged 18 to 30 who had mild COVID-19 (a few samples of this study predate the infection). Cell type and time point are not known.

This chain joins TRBV18 and TRBJ2-7; tentative D call: TRBD2 (5 bases). V was trimmed by 0 bases and J by 7 bases, leaving 13 bases between them. The CDR3 runs to 14 residues. CDR1 is KGHSH, CDR2 LQKENI, per germline. Written as DNA, the CDR3 is TGTGCCAGCTCACCACCGATACGAGGGCTGGAGCAGTACGTC. Protein sequence: CASSPPIRGLEQYV.

The chain links TRBV6-2 or TRBV6-3 to TRBJ2-1, with 9 bases that match TRBD2. Trimming took 2 bases from V and 8 from J; bases not matched to a gene: 7. CDR3 size: 15 residues. The V gene's germline CDR1 is MNHEY and CDR2 SVGEGT. CDR3 region: CASSYPGLASDEQFF. In DNA form, the CDR3 reads TGTGCCAGCAGTTACCCGGGACTAGCCTCGGATGAGCAGTTCTTC.

The chain employs TRBV11-2 and TRBJ2-7; D remains ambiguous. The CDR3 has 17 residues. Germline assignment: CDR1 SGHAT and CDR2 FQNNGV. V lost 2 bases, J lost 2 bases, and 19 bases lay in between. The CDR3: CASSLSSTRVSPYEQYF. CDR3 DNA: TGTGCCAGCAGCTTATCGAGTACACGGGTGTCCCCCTACGAGCAGTACTTC. The full variable domain, rest sourced from reference TRBV11-2 and TRBJ2-7, is EAGVAQSPRYKIIEKRQSVAFWCNPISGHATLYWYQQILGQGPKLLIQFQNNGVVDDSQLPKDRFSAERLKGVDSTLKIQPAKLEDSAVYLCASSLSSTRVSPYEQYFGPGTRLTVT.

This clonotype was counted ten times or more. V usage is TRBV7-2 and J usage is TRBJ2-1; 11 nucleotides match TRBD2. CDR3 size: 15 residues. The ends lost 5 bases at V and 8 bases at J; junction bases unmatched: 8. Looked up from germline, CDR1 is SGHTA and CDR2 is FQGNSA. The CDR3 DNA is TGTGCCAGCAGCCCCCCGGGACTAGCGGTCGATGAGCAGTTCTTC. Translated, it gives CASSPPGLAVDEQFF.

This clonotype was detected a few times. The genes are TRBV27 and TRBJ2-2, with unresolved D. This CDR3 comprises 13 residues. Germline V gene sequence: CDR1 MNHEY, CDR2 SMNVEV (reference sequence). Trimming shortened V by 8 bases and J by 7 bases, and 14 bases separated the two germline ends. The CDR3 loop is CASGVTVLGELFF. In DNA, the CDR3 is TGTGCCAGCGGAGTAACTGTCCTCGGGGAGCTGTTTTTT.

The rearrangement joins TRBV7-9 to TRBJ2-2, with D perhaps matching TRBD1 (5 bases). The germline V and J ends were trimmed by 1 base and 4 bases, with 10 bases remaining between them. The CDR3 has 15 amino acids. In germline, CDR1 is SEHNR, CDR2 FQNEAQ (reference sequence). CDR3 nucleotide sequence: TGTGCCAGCAGCTTAGACAGGAGAGCCACCGGGGAGCTGTTTTTT. Protein sequence: CASSLDRRATGELFF.

The rearrangement uses TRBV7-2 and TRBJ2-5, with D perhaps matching TRBD2 (6 bases). Germline V gene data show CDR1 as SGHTA and CDR2 as FQGNSA. V was trimmed by 5 bases and J by 3 bases, leaving 10 bases between them. The CDR3 length is 13 residues. CDR3 nucleotides: TGTGCCAGCAGCGTTGGGACTGAAGAGACCCAGTACTTC. Protein product: CASSVGTEETQYF.

This clonotype was counted a few times. The chain is built from TRBV5-1 and TRBJ2-3; a weak D match, TRBD1 (6 bases). CDR1 is SGHRS, CDR2 YFSETQ, per germline. The length of the CDR3 is 14 residues. V was clipped by 2 bases and J by 4 bases, with 11 bases between them. The CDR3 nucleotides are TGCGCCAGCAGCTTCAGGCAGGGGCCAGATACGCAGTATTTT. Translated: CASSFRQGPDTQYF.

The chain is built from TRBV5-4 and TRBJ2-7, with D possibly being TRBD1 (5 bases). CDR1 SGHNT and CDR2 YYREEE come from the germline V gene (reference sequence). CDR3 length: 14 amino acids. Trimming left V 1 base short and J 6 bases short, with 14 bases between. Here the CDR3 reads CASSLMTDLREQYF. The CDR3 nucleotides are TGTGCCAGCAGCTTGATGACAGATCTGCGCGAGCAGTACTTC.

The V call is TRBV7-2, the J call TRBJ2-5, with 11 bases identical to TRBD2. The CDR3 has 15 residues. Germline V lookup: CDR1 SGHTA, CDR2 FQGNSA. V was clipped by 3 bases and J by 7 bases; unmatched bases: 7. The CDR3 DNA is TGTGCCAGCAGCTTGAGACTAGCGGGGTCCGGGACCCAGTACTTC. Its translation: CASSLRLAGSGTQYF.

V gene TRBV6-2 or TRBV6-3 combines with J gene TRBJ2-1; D unresolved. The CDR3 totals 13 residues. Germline V lookup: CDR1 MNHEY, CDR2 SVGEGT. The V end lost 8 bases, the J end lost 4 bases, and 12 bases lay between the germline ends. The CDR3 coding sequence is TGTGCCAGCCGTACAACGAATTACAATGAGCAGTTCTTC. Amino acid sequence: CASRTTNYNEQFF.

This clonotype was recorded many times. The chain has TRBV4-2 and TRBJ2-5, with 7 bases that match TRBD2. Germline V gives CDR1 LGHNA, CDR2 YNFKEQ. With 0 bases clipped from V and 1 base from J, the junction kept 2 bases outside the gene matches. CDR3 size: 15 residues. CDR3 nucleotide sequence: TGTGCCAGCAGCCAAGATCCGGGGGGCCAAGAGACCCAGTACTTC. Its translation: CASSQDPGGQETQYF.

The genes are TRBV7-9 and TRBJ1-5; D might be TRBD1 (5 bases). This CDR3 spans 14 amino acids. Trimming took off 5 bases at V and 4 bases at J, with 12 bases between the two ends. Per the germline V gene, CDR1 is SEHNR and CDR2 is FQNEAQ (reference sequence). As DNA, the CDR3 is TGTGCCAGCAGCGGGACTTTTCCAAATCAGCCCCAGCATTTT. This encodes CASSGTFPNQPQHF. Supplemented by reference TRBV7-9 and TRBJ1-5, the full variable domain reads DTGVSQNPRHKITKRGQNVTFRCDPISEHNRLYWYRQTLGQGPEFLTYFQNEAQLEKSRLLSDRFSAERPKGSFSTLEIQRTEQGDSAMYLCASSGTFPNQPQHFGDGTRLSIL.

As concerns this clonotype: A read error may produce the germline difference seen at one junction end. The V and J genes are TRBV14 and TRBJ2-2; 13 nucleotides match TRBD2. Germline CDR1 and CDR2: SGHDN and FVKESK. The CDR3 runs to 17 residues. CDR3 protein: CASSHTRTSGGTVELFF. CDR3 bases: TGTGCCAGCAGCCACACGAGGACTAGCGGGGGTACCGTGGAGCTGTTTTTT.